Presented here are 32 T cell receptor beta chains from one specimen sequenced in a study of human T cells and chemical hapten exposure. As for time point: patch test 2, 6 weeks after DPC sensitization. Treatment defined: therapeutic diphenylcyclopropenone sensitization with weekly scalp DPC. TCRdb ran MiXCR on the RACE reads and lists one entry per CDR3 protein. The sample carries about 84,000 distinct CDR3 sequences, about 10% recorded once. The specimen comprised whole blood, sampled in connection with sensitization to the hapten diphenylcyclopropenone (DPC). Receptors were obtained from a woman between 45 and 65 years old with alopecia areata. Some clones in this sample may be carry-over from other donors' samples.

This clonotype appeared many times. V gene TRBV10-3 combines with J gene TRBJ2-5; D is undetermined. V was trimmed by 2 bases and J by 5 bases, leaving 3 bases between them. The CDR3 extends over 11 amino acids. The germline V gene has CDR1 ENHRY and CDR2 SYGVKD. The CDR3 loop reads CAISEDETQYF. As DNA, the CDR3 is TGTGCCATCAGTGAGGACGAGACCCAGTACTTC.

This clonotype was seen at least ten times. The rearrangement links TRBV7-2 to TRBJ2-1; TRBD2 agrees at 7 bases. This CDR3 is built from 11 residues. The J segment lost 13 bases and the V segment lost 5 bases, leaving 5 bases of the junction unmatched. In germline, CDR1 is SGHTA, CDR2 FQGNSA. For the CDR3, the DNA is TGTGCCAGCAGCATCCGGGACTACCAGTTCTTC. Encoded protein: CASSIRDYQFF.

In its sample, this clonotype was seen a few times. The V and J genes are TRBV28 and TRBJ2-1; 7 nucleotides agree with TRBD2. The length of the CDR3 is 17 residues. Trimming at V came to 5 bases and at J to 7 bases, leaving 17 bases not matched to a gene. Germline V gene data show CDR1 as MDHEN and CDR2 as SYDVKM. In DNA, the CDR3 is TGTGCCAGCAGTCCTACGTTCTGGGGGGAGGGTAGAAATGAGCAGTTCTTC. Translation: CASSPTFWGEGRNEQFF.

This clonotype was seen many times. The chain couples TRBV20-1 to TRBJ2-7; TRBD2 matches at 9 bases. The germline gives CDR1 DFQATT, CDR2 SNEGSKA (reference sequence). Trimming cost V 5 bases and J 2 bases; bases outside gene matches: 7. The CDR3 contains 14 residues. The CDR3 loop is CSAPPSGMTYEQYF. DNA of the CDR3: TGCAGTGCTCCTCCTAGCGGGATGACCTACGAGCAGTACTTC.

This clonotype is labeled as medium-sized. This chain links TRBV29-1 with TRBJ2-1, with 8 nucleotides matching TRBD2. This CDR3 contains 12 residues. The V segment lost 8 bases and the J segment 4 bases; nucleotides outside the gene matches: 4. Germline V gene data show CDR1 as SQVTM and CDR2 as ANQGSEA. The CDR3 region has the DNA TGCAGCACCCGGGAGGGGTACAATGAGCAGTTCTTC. It yields the protein CSTREGYNEQFF.

V is TRBV28 and J is TRBJ1-5; D is undetermined. The ends were cut back, 7 bases at V and 4 bases at J, with 8 bases in the middle. The germline CDR1 and CDR2 sequences are MDHEN and SYDVKM. The CDR3 runs 12 residues. The CDR3 nucleotides read TGTGCCAGCAAAGGGAGTAATCAGCCCCAGCATTTT. As protein: CASKGSNQPQHF.

This clonotype was seen many times. The V and J genes are TRBV5-5 and TRBJ1-6; 10 bases line up with TRBD1. Germline V gives CDR1 SGHKS, CDR2 YYEKEE (reference sequence). The CDR3 loop spans 14 amino acids. With 0 bases clipped from V and 10 bases from J, the junction kept 1 base outside the gene matches. CDR3 sequence: CASSLEDRGSPLHF. The CDR3 DNA follows: TGTGCCAGCAGCTTGGAGGACAGGGGGTCACCCCTCCACTTT.

This clonotype was seen ten or more times. The CDR3 reads CAIRDIQETQYF. The CDR3 nucleotides are TGTGCCATCCGGGACATCCAAGAGACCCAGTACTTC. V usage is TRBV10-3 and J usage is TRBJ2-5, with D tentatively TRBD1 (6 bases). The germline V gene has CDR1 ENHRY and CDR2 SYGVKD. V shed 8 bases and J shed 1 base, with 8 bases lying between them. The CDR3 spans 12 residues.

This clonotype was observed a handful of times. The genes are TRBV5-6 and TRBJ2-7; a possible D gene is TRBD1 (5 bases). CDR1 SGHDT and CDR2 YYEEEE come from the germline V gene. CDR3 length: 14 residues. With 5 bases removed from V and 3 bases from J, the gap between germline ends came to 15 bases. This CDR3 is CASRNQGKFYEQYF. The CDR3 bases are TGTGCCAGCAGAAATCAGGGAAAATTCTACGAGCAGTACTTC.

This chain joins TRBV7-2 and TRBJ2-7, with 10 bases matching TRBD1. V lost 1 base and J lost 5; bases outside the gene matches: 8. Germline V CDR1 and CDR2: SGHTA, FQGNSA. The CDR3 is 16 residues long. The CDR3 DNA sequence: TGTGCCAGCAGCTTAGACGGGGGACAGGGGACCCACGAGCAGTACTTC. Its translation is CASSLDGGQGTHEQYF.

This clonotype showed up just a few times. The J gene is TRBJ1-2, the V gene TRBV19; 8 bases are shared with TRBD1. V was clipped by 6 bases and J by 0 bases; unmatched bases: 3. The CDR3 totals 14 residues. CDR1 is LNHDA and CDR2 is SQIVND in the germline V gene (reference sequence). DNA for the CDR3: TGTGCCAGTAGGGACAGGGACGCTAACTATGGCTACACCTTC. Residues: CASRDRDANYGYTF.

This clonotype is classed as medium-sized. The CDR3 loop reads CSARKAGGPHNEQFF. CDR3 bases: TGCAGTGCTAGAAAAGCGGGAGGCCCTCACAATGAGCAGTTCTTC. The rearrangement uses TRBV20-1 and TRBJ2-1, with TRBD2 matching over 9 bases. Losses at the gene ends were 2 bases for V and 5 bases for J; bases not matched to a gene: 7. Germline CDR1 DFQATT, CDR2 SNEGSKA (reference sequence). CDR3 length: 15 residues.

The V call is TRBV29-1, the J call TRBJ2-2; 12 bases agree with TRBD1. Germline loops: CDR1 SQVTM, CDR2 ANQGSEA. There are 16 residues in the CDR3. J lost 6 bases, V lost 6 bases, and 11 bases had no gene match. Here the CDR3 reads CSVGTGGAFDPGELFF. The CDR3 bases are TGCAGCGTCGGGACAGGGGGCGCCTTTGATCCCGGGGAGCTGTTTTTT.

The sample holds many counts of this clonotype. This chain links TRBV2 with TRBJ1-1; 7 nucleotides agree with TRBD1. Trimming cost V 6 bases and J 6 bases; bases outside gene matches: 7. Germline loops: CDR1 SNHLY, CDR2 FYNNEI. CDR3 length equals 13 residues. In DNA, the CDR3 is TGTGCCAGCAGGAATATACAGGGGTCTGAAGCTTTCTTT. Encoded protein: CASRNIQGSEAFF.

The chain joins TRBV12-3 or TRBV12-4 to TRBJ2-7; no reliable D call. The CDR3 runs 13 residues. Trimming took off 1 base at V and 2 bases at J, with 6 bases between the two ends. The CDR3 DNA is TGTGCCAGCAGTTTAGAGGCAGCCTACGAGCAGTACTTC. Encoded protein: CASSLEAAYEQYF.

With respect to this clonotype: One end of the junction varies from germline; a read error may be responsible. The rearrangement joins TRBV7-9 to TRBJ2-6, with 9 bases lining up with TRBD1. The germline gives CDR1 SEHNR, CDR2 FQNEAQ (reference sequence). The CDR3 is 18 amino acids. CDR3 region: CASSFPGQGLPGTNVLTF. CDR3 DNA sequence: TGTGCCAGCAGCTTCCCGGGACAGGGACTTCCTGGGACCAACGTCCTGACTTTC.

This clonotype showed up just a few times. The chain has TRBV20-1 and TRBJ1-2; D ambiguous. Trimming stripped 0 bases from V and 3 bases from J, with 8 bases between. This CDR3 contains 13 residues. Per germline, CDR1 DFQATT and CDR2 SNEGSKA (reference sequence). CDR3 nucleotides: TGCAGTGCTAGAGATAGGGTTGACTATGGCTACACCTTC. It codes for CSARDRVDYGYTF.

In its sample, this clonotype was seen a few times. The chain uses TRBV6-5 and TRBJ1-6; D is ambiguous. Germline V gene sequence: CDR1 MNHEY, CDR2 SVGAGI. The CDR3 is made up of 17 amino acids. Between the trimmed V and J ends, which lost 0 bases and 2 bases, there was a span of 11 bases. The CDR3 DNA is TGTGCCAGCAGTTACTCGAAAGTTCGCCCCTATAATTCACCCCTCCACTTT. This sequence encodes CASSYSKVRPYNSPLHF.

In its sample, this clonotype was seen many times. J is TRBJ2-2 and V is TRBV12-3 or TRBV12-4, with 7 bases aligning to TRBD1. Trimming cost V 8 bases and J 5 bases; bases outside gene matches: 11. The CDR3 has 15 residues. The CDR3 loop reads CASAGSNRGTGELFF. The DNA of the CDR3 is TGTGCCAGCGCGGGTTCGAACAGGGGAACCGGGGAGCTGTTTTTT.

This clonotype came up once. Germline and junction disagree at one end, which may indicate a read error. The chain links TRBV9 to TRBJ2-7, with no clear D. CDR3 length: 15 amino acids. The V gene's germline CDR1 is SGDLS and CDR2 YYNGEE. The CDR3 DNA reads TGTGCCAACAGCCAAAGCATGGCCCCCAACCACGAGCAGTACTTC. Residues: CANSQSMAPNHEQYF.

This clonotype was detected only a few times. The genes are TRBV6-2 or TRBV6-3 and TRBJ2-3, with D tentatively TRBD2 (6 bases). The germline V and J ends were trimmed by 6 bases and 2 bases, with 21 bases remaining between them. The CDR3 runs 17 residues. CDR1 is MNHEY, CDR2 SVGEGT, per germline. This chain's CDR3 is CASSKARGSGITDTQYF. The CDR3 nucleotides read TGTGCCAGCAGCAAGGCAAGGGGTAGCGGTATCACAGATACGCAGTATTTT.

The chain employs TRBV20-1 and TRBJ2-1; TRBD2 aligns across 11 bases. Germline trimming cut 0 bases from V and 4 bases from J; bases unmatched to any gene: 5. Germline-derived CDR1 and CDR2 are DFQATT and SNEGSKA (reference sequence). There are 16 residues in the CDR3. Here the CDR3 reads CSAREGTSGSYNEQFF. For the CDR3, the DNA is TGCAGTGCTAGAGAGGGGACTAGCGGATCATACAATGAGCAGTTCTTC.

Many counts were recorded for this clonotype. The chain links TRBV28 to TRBJ2-1; 7 bases align to TRBD1. Germline V gives CDR1 MDHEN, CDR2 SYDVKM. This CDR3 contains 12 residues. V lost 10 bases and J lost 9; bases outside the gene matches: 9. CDR3 amino acids: CATRRSGGEQFF. The CDR3, as DNA: TGTGCCACCAGACGATCAGGGGGTGAGCAGTTCTTC.

V is TRBV9 and J is TRBJ2-2; D remains unclear. Germline loops: CDR1 SGDLS, CDR2 YYNGEE. V lost 7 bases to trimming and J lost 6 bases, with 7 bases between them. CDR3 length: 11 residues. Here the CDR3 DNA reads TGTGCCAGCGCGGTACCCGGGGAGCTGTTTTTT. Protein product: CASAVPGELFF.

Ten or more counts support this clonotype. V usage is TRBV7-8 and J usage is TRBJ2-2, with 7 bases aligning to TRBD1. The CDR3 is 16 amino acids. The ends lost 5 bases at V and 1 base at J; junction bases unmatched: 7. Germline V gene sequence: CDR1 SGHVS, CDR2 FQNEAQ. The chain's CDR3 is CASSNPWTGNTGELFF. The CDR3 coding sequence is TGTGCCAGCAGCAACCCTTGGACAGGGAACACCGGGGAGCTGTTTTTT.

This sequence joins TRBV5-1 and TRBJ1-5, with a possible D match to TRBD1 (5 bases). Germline CDR1 reads SGHRS; CDR2 reads YFSETQ. This CDR3 has 15 amino acids. V lost 0 bases, J lost 7 bases, and 14 bases lay in between. Here the CDR3 DNA reads TGCGCCAGCAGCTTGGAAGGGGAGAGAGGGCAGCCCCAGCATTTT. Translation: CASSLEGERGQPQHF. Using reference TRBV5-1 and TRBJ1-5 for the parts outside the CDR3, the full variable domain is KAGVTQTPRYLIKTRGQQVTLSCSPISGHRSVSWYQQTPGQGLQFLFEYFSETQRNKGNFPGRFSGRQFSNSRSEMNVSTLELGDSALYLCASSLEGERGQPQHFGDGTRLSIL.

This chain connects TRBV27 to TRBJ1-2; D ambiguous. This CDR3 has 14 residues. Germline CDR1 MNHEY, CDR2 SMNVEV (reference sequence). Trimming took off 5 bases at V and 14 bases at J, with 24 bases between the two ends. The CDR3 region is CASSPTSLATALTF. The DNA of the CDR3 is TGTGCCAGCAGTCCGACCTCGCTGGCCACCGCATTAACCTTC.

This clonotype was detected many times. The chain couples TRBV12-3 or TRBV12-4 to TRBJ2-7, with 9 positions matching TRBD1. CDR3 size: 15 residues. J was trimmed by 3 bases and V by 2 bases; bases with no gene match: 5. CDR3 coding DNA: TGTGCCAGCAGTTTACGGGGGACAGGGAGCTACGAGCAGTACTTC. It specifies CASSLRGTGSYEQYF.

This clonotype was observed a handful of times. This chain uses TRBV5-4 with TRBJ2-3; D unclear. Trimming stripped 0 bases from V and 0 bases from J, with 5 bases between. From germline, CDR1 is SGHNT and CDR2 YYREEE (reference sequence). The CDR3 has 14 amino acids. For the CDR3, the DNA is TGTGCCAGCAGCTTGGCCTCTAGCACAGATACGCAGTATTTT. It translates to CASSLASSTDTQYF.

J is TRBJ2-5 and V is TRBV12-5; D unresolved. The CDR3 consists of 13 residues. Germline CDR1 and CDR2: LGHNT and FRNRAP. The V and J ends lost 1 base and 4 bases respectively, with 7 bases between them. The CDR3 region has the DNA TGTGCTAGTGGTTTGGATAGACGAGAGACCCAGTACTTC. This gives the protein CASGLDRRETQYF.

This clonotype occurred many times. The CDR3: CASSLWGQNTGELFF. CDR3 nucleotide sequence: TGTGCCAGCAGCTTATGGGGACAGAACACCGGGGAGCTGTTTTTT. This chain joins TRBV11-2 and TRBJ2-2; TRBD1 might be the D (6 bases). The V and J ends lost 2 bases and 1 base respectively, with 8 bases between them. CDR3 length: 15 residues. CDR1 SGHAT and CDR2 FQNNGV come from the germline V gene.

This clonotype was observed a handful of times. The chain joins TRBV10-3 to TRBJ2-7, with TRBD2 matching over 8 bases. The J segment lost 6 bases and the V segment lost 6 bases, leaving 10 bases of the junction unmatched. This CDR3 is 14 amino acids long. Germline lookup yields CDR1 ENHRY and CDR2 SYGVKD. The CDR3: CAISRPGGAGEQYF. CDR3 bases: TGTGCCATCAGCCGACCCGGGGGGGCTGGCGAGCAGTACTTC.